The 24 T cell receptor beta chains given below trace back to one sample, sequenced in a study of vaccination effects on CD4 cells after COVID-19 (dated by TCRdb to the early 2020s). For these TCRs, the target antigens are not known. The method behind the library was the immunoSEQ multiplex PCR assay. The table was pulled from immuneACCESS by TCRdb, which kept in-frame rearrangements only. Such tables lose some clones; where checked, under half of the loss comes from unresolved V genes, and the rest has no known cause. Here the sample has tens of thousands of clones; approximately 74% occur a single time. The ten largest account for roughly 3.3% of the sample. To identify antigen-specific CD4+ T cell clonotypes by their expansion, the ViraFEST assay first stimulated PBMC with viral peptide pools and then applied TCR sequencing. After around eleven days of culture, CD4+ T cells were isolated with the EasySep CD4+ T cell isolation kit. None of the healthy vaccine recipients had a prior SARS-CoV-2 infection, which was confirmed by nucleocapsid antibody tests that came back negative both before and after vaccination.

The specimen comprised CD4+ T cells from PBMCs cultured with SARS-CoV-2 spike peptides, sampled before COVID-19 vaccination. The intended sense of this specimen's cell subset or site label: SARS-CoV-2 spike overlapping peptide pool stimulation. Source of these receptors: a human donor who received a COVID-19 vaccine.

This clone appeared a few times. V gene TRBV15 combines with J gene TRBJ2-5; D not resolved. This CDR3 is built from 15 residues. Germline CDR1 and CDR2: LNHNV and YYDKDF (reference sequence). V gave up 0 bases and J gave up 1 base, with 9 bases separating them. CDR3 in DNA: TGTGCCACCAGCAGAGATCCGGGTCCCCAAGAGACCCAGTACTTC. Encoded protein: CATSRDPGPQETQYF.

V is TRBV7-2 and J is TRBJ2-1; 10 nucleotides match TRBD2. V shed 8 bases, J shed 8 bases, and the junction held 9 bases outside the gene matches. CDR1 and CDR2 from the germline V gene are SGHTA and FQGNSA. The CDR3 has 14 amino acids. CDR3 amino acids: CASRQASGGDEQFF. The CDR3 coding sequence is TGTGCCAGCCGTCAGGCTAGCGGGGGTGATGAGCAGTTCTTC.

The chain joins TRBV6-4 to TRBJ1-3; possibly TRBD1 for D (5 bases). The ends were cut back, 7 bases at V and 0 bases at J, with 28 bases in the middle. The germline gives CDR1 MRHNA, CDR2 SNTAGT. The CDR3 has 20 residues. DNA of the CDR3: TGTGCCAGCACAAATGAGGTCCCTTTTTGCCAGGGAGACTCTGGAAACACCATATATTTT. As protein: CASTNEVPFCQGDSGNTIYF.

The V and J genes are TRBV4-1 and TRBJ2-1; D remains unclear. The CDR3 runs 13 residues. V gave up 2 bases and J gave up 4 bases, with 6 bases separating them. Germline CDR1 MGHRA, CDR2 YSYEKL. CDR3 sequence (DNA): TGCGCCAGCAGCCAACAGAAATACAATGAGCAGTTCTTC. Translated, it gives CASSQQKYNEQFF.

This sequence joins TRBV6-5 and TRBJ2-2; 13 bases map to TRBD2. The CDR3 spans 15 residues. The ends lost 8 bases at V and 5 bases at J; junction bases unmatched: 5. CDR1 is MNHEY and CDR2 is SVGAGI in the germline V gene. The CDR3 sequence is CASLTSGGPTGELFF. The CDR3, as DNA: TGTGCCAGCTTGACTAGCGGGGGGCCTACCGGGGAGCTGTTTTTT.

The chain is built from TRBV29-1 and TRBJ2-2; 14 bases agree with TRBD2. Germline CDR1 SQVTM, CDR2 ANQGSEA. The ends lost 7 bases at V and 5 bases at J; junction bases unmatched: 9. The CDR3 sequence is 16 residues long. In nucleotides, the CDR3 is TGCAGCGCAAATGAGGGACTAGCGGGAGTTACCGGGGAGCTGTTTTTT. This gives the protein CSANEGLAGVTGELFF.

The V gene is TRBV6-5, the J gene TRBJ1-2, with 8 bases identical to TRBD1. Per the germline V gene, CDR1 is MNHEY and CDR2 is SVGAGI. Trimming cost V 6 bases and J 8 bases; bases outside gene matches: 11. The CDR3 runs 14 residues. CDR3 nucleotides: TGTGCCAGCAGGGGACAGGCGAACGCTGGGGGCTACACCTTC. Its translation is CASRGQANAGGYTF.

The chain has TRBV19 and TRBJ2-3; TRBD2 matches 10 bases. J gave up 1 base and V 7 bases, and 8 bases lay outside the gene matches. The CDR3 loop spans 16 amino acids. The V gene's germline CDR1 is LNHDA and CDR2 SQIVND (reference sequence). The CDR3 loop reads CASNKRGGLGTDTQYF. DNA of the CDR3: TGTGCCAGTAACAAGCGGGGGGGCCTCGGCACAGATACGCAGTATTTT.

The gene calls are TRBV13 and TRBJ2-2; 11 bases line up with TRBD2. Germline V CDR1 and CDR2: PRHDT, FYEKMQ (reference sequence). The V segment lost 2 bases and the J segment 2 bases; nucleotides outside the gene matches: 4. CDR3 length: 17 amino acids. This chain's CDR3 is CASSLRTSGSNTGELFF. For the CDR3, the DNA is TGTGCCAGCAGCTTAAGAACTAGCGGGAGCAACACCGGGGAGCTGTTTTTT.

The V call is TRBV14, the J call TRBJ2-7; TRBD2 agrees at 14 bases. The CDR3 has 16 residues. V trimming: 8 bases; J trimming: 4 bases; junction bases outside the gene matches: 10. Germline assignment: CDR1 SGHDN and CDR2 FVKESK. CDR3 DNA: TGTGCCAGCGGACCCGGCGGACTAGCGGGAGGTTACGAGCAGTACTTC. This gives the protein CASGPGGLAGGYEQYF.

CDR3 region: CAIRGDRSGNTIYF. CDR3 bases: TGTGCCATCAGGGGAGACAGGTCTGGAAACACCATATATTTT. The chain is built from TRBV10-3 and TRBJ1-3, with D perhaps TRBD1 (6 bases). Looked up from germline, CDR1 is ENHRY and CDR2 is SYGVKD. The V gene lost 6 bases and the J gene lost 1 base, with 10 bases spanning the gap. The CDR3 is made up of 14 amino acids.

V gene TRBV5-1 combines with J gene TRBJ2-1; unclear D gene. The CDR3 covers 15 residues. Trimming removed 2 bases at V and 0 bases at J, with 9 bases between. The V gene's germline CDR1 is SGHRS and CDR2 YFSETQ. The CDR3 sequence: CASSLGQNSYNEQFF. The CDR3 DNA sequence: TGCGCCAGCAGCTTAGGGCAAAACTCCTACAATGAGCAGTTCTTC. Full variable domain (outside the CDR3, taken from reference TRBV5-1 and TRBJ2-1): KAGVTQTPRYLIKTRGQQVTLSCSPISGHRSVSWYQQTPGQGLQFLFEYFSETQRNKGNFPGRFSGRQFSNSRSEMNVSTLELGDSALYLCASSLGQNSYNEQFFGPGTRLTVL.

This clone turned up a few times. The rearrangement joins TRBV6-4 to TRBJ2-3; 8 bases align to TRBD2. There are 14 residues in the CDR3. The V and J ends lost 6 bases and 6 bases, in that order; junction bases with no gene match: 8. Looked up from germline, CDR1 is MRHNA and CDR2 is SNTAGT. The CDR3 DNA follows: TGTGCCAGCAGCTTGGGGACTAGAAGTGATACGCAGTATTTT. It yields the protein CASSLGTRSDTQYF.

In its sample, this clone was seen a few times. The CDR3 nucleotides read TGTGCCAGCAGTTACAGATACGAGCAGTACTTC. Its translation: CASSYRYEQYF. The chain employs TRBV6-6 and TRBJ2-7; D unresolved. Deletions cut 2 bases from V and 4 bases from J, with 3 bases between. Germline loops: CDR1 MNHNY, CDR2 SVGAGI (reference sequence). The CDR3 runs to 11 residues.

The DNA for the CDR3 is TGTGCCATCCAGGGATCGGGCACTGAAGCTTTCTTT. This codes for CAIQGSGTEAFF. The chain is built from TRBV10-3 and TRBJ1-1, with D possibly being TRBD1 (5 bases). Germline V gene sequence: CDR1 ENHRY, CDR2 SYGVKD. The V end was cut by 8 bases, the J end by 4 bases, with 11 bases between. The CDR3 covers 12 residues.

The gene calls are TRBV4-1 and TRBJ2-3; the D gene could be TRBD1 or TRBD2 (5 bases each). Germline values: CDR1 MGHRA, CDR2 YSYEKL. With 4 bases removed from V and 4 bases from J, the gap between germline ends came to 12 bases. CDR3 length: 14 amino acids. In DNA, the CDR3 is TGCGCCAGCAGCCGAGGGGAGCAGGCAGATACGCAGTATTTT. This gives the protein CASSRGEQADTQYF.

The V gene is TRBV7-7, the J gene TRBJ2-7; D remains unclear. The V end was cut by 5 bases, the J end by 4 bases, with 12 bases between. Germline V gene lookup returns CDR1 SSHAT and CDR2 FNYEAQ (reference sequence). The length of the CDR3 is 13 residues. CDR3 in amino acids: CASSPGGGYEQYF. The DNA for the CDR3 is TGTGCCAGCAGCCCCGGTGGTGGGTACGAGCAGTACTTC. Full variable domain (remainder filled in from reference TRBV7-7 and TRBJ2-7): GAGVSQSPRYKVTKRGQDVTLRCDPISSHATLYWYQQALGQGPEFLTYFNYEAQPDKSGLPSDRFSAERPEGSISTLTIQRTEQRDSAMYRCASSPGGGYEQYFGPGTRLTVT.

This sequence joins TRBV18 and TRBJ2-1; maybe TRBD1 (5 bases). This CDR3 has 18 amino acids. Trimming shortened V by 3 bases and J by 0 bases, and 18 bases separated the two germline ends. Germline CDR1 and CDR2: KGHSH and LQKENI. The CDR3 nucleotides read TGTGCCAGCTCACCGGGGCACCGGCGGTCGAGCTCCTACAATGAGCAGTTCTTC. Amino acid sequence: CASSPGHRRSSSYNEQFF. The whole variable domain, remainder taken from reference TRBV18 and TRBJ2-1, is NAGVMQNPRHLVRRRGQEARLRCSPMKGHSHVYWYRQLPEEGLKFMVYLQKENIIDESGMPKERFSAEFPKEGPSILRIQQVVRGDSAAYFCASSPGHRRSSSYNEQFFGPGTRLTVL.

V and J are TRBV7-5 and TRBJ2-3; the table's D call, TRBD2, was not checked against the DNA. TRBV7-5 is reported as a pseudogene. The CDR3 spans 14 residues. CDR3 protein: CVRSHQLSTDTQYF. CDR3 nucleotide sequence: TGTGTCAGAAGCCACCAACTAAGCACAGATACGCAGTATTTT.

CDR3 nucleotides: TGTGCTAGTGGCGATCGGGGACTAGCGGGAGGGGCGGCAGATACGCAGTATTTT. It codes for CASGDRGLAGGAADTQYF. The chain joins TRBV12-5 to TRBJ2-3, with 16 bases identical to TRBD2. Per the germline V gene, CDR1 is LGHNT and CDR2 is FRNRAP. The CDR3 runs to 18 residues. V lost 6 bases and J lost 4; bases outside the gene matches: 10. The whole variable domain, filled in from reference TRBV12-5 and TRBJ2-3, reads DARVTQTPRHKVTEMGQEVTMRCQPILGHNTVFWYRQTMMQGLELLAYFRNRAPLDDSGMPKDRFSAEMPDATLATLKIQPSEPRDSAVYFCASGDRGLAGGAADTQYFGPGTRLTVL.

This chain joins TRBV19 and TRBJ1-4; 10 bases map to TRBD1. Unmatched junction bases numbered 10, after V lost 6 bases and J lost 0 bases. CDR1 LNHDA and CDR2 SQIVND come from the germline V gene (reference sequence). This CDR3 contains 18 residues. The CDR3 DNA is TGTGCCAGTAGCAATGGACGGGACAGGGGAGCAACTAATGAAAAACTGTTTTTT. Its protein is CASSNGRDRGATNEKLFF.

The J gene is TRBJ2-7, the V gene TRBV18; unclear D gene. Germline loops: CDR1 KGHSH, CDR2 LQKENI. Trimming took off 2 bases at V and 2 bases at J, with 13 bases between the two ends. The CDR3 contains 15 residues. CDR3 amino acids: CASSPGSVWAYEQYF. The DNA for the CDR3 is TGTGCCAGCTCACCAGGTTCCGTATGGGCCTACGAGCAGTACTTC.

The chain has TRBV10-2 and TRBJ2-6; 10 bases are shared with TRBD1. CDR1 and CDR2 (germline): WSHSY, SAAADI. The CDR3 runs to 19 residues. V shed 0 bases and J 3 bases; nucleotides not matched to a gene: 8. In nucleotides, the CDR3 is TGCGCCAGCAGTGAGTCTCGACAGGGGGCAAGTCTTGGGGCCAACGTCCTGACTTTC. The encoded protein is CASSESRQGASLGANVLTF.

The chain has TRBV11-2 and TRBJ1-1, with a weak D call TRBD1 (5 bases). V lost 1 base, J lost 3 bases, and 12 bases lay in between. The germline CDR1 and CDR2 sequences are SGHAT and FQNNGV. The CDR3 has 15 residues. CDR3 sequence (DNA): TGTGCCAGCAGCTTAGGCCAGCCGGGGGACACTGAAGCTTTCTTT. Protein: CASSLGQPGDTEAFF.